Given below is one T cell receptor beta chain in context. This clone was counted between two and nine times. The antigen this receptor binds is unknown. Base qualities were left out, and no much larger clone turns up one base away. From each donor, a single peripheral blood sample of about 116 mL on average was drawn into heparinised tubes. Naive, central memory, regulatory and stem cell-like memory CD4+ T cells were sorted on a BD FACSAria II using a panel including CD45RO, CCR7, CD25, CD127, CD95 and CD27. Purity was above 98% for every sorted population. PBMCs were isolated immediately by Lymphoprep density gradient centrifugation and stained directly without culture. Samples were stained and sorted in pairs, with one healthy donor and one patient per experiment, so that batch effects were minimized. The High Capacity cDNA Reverse Transcription Kit was used to reverse transcribe all of the isolated RNA, meaning that expressed TCRB transcripts were what got sequenced. Naive, central memory and regulatory T cell samples underwent deep immunoSEQ sequencing, averaging about 3.3 million total reads per sample. After sorted cells were lysed in RLT buffer, RNA was extracted with DNase-treated RNeasy Micro or Mini kits, with the choice depending on cell number. Each cell subset was processed separately to prevent cross-contamination, with patient and healthy donor samples processed together. The immunoSEQ multiplex PCR was used to amplify TCRB sequences from cDNA, yielding 87-bp fragments that span the CDR3 region. The amplicons were sequenced using the Illumina HiSeq platform. The source study handled its data this way. Synthetic template baselines were used to correct PCR bias computationally, reads within Hamming distance 2 were collapsed together, and singletons that could not be merged were discarded. Reads were aligned against IMGT so that V, D and J genes, CDR3 length and insertions or deletions at six rearrangement sites could be assigned. Within each subset, clonotype counts were normalized to sorted cell number, and only after that were true diversity and Gini coefficients computed with the tcR R package. The overlap coefficient, calculated on TCRB nucleotide sequences, was used to measure repertoire sharing. Held by TCRdb, this immuneACCESS table contains in-frame sequences only and omits some clones. Under half of the omission traces to an unresolved V gene where checked; the cause of the rest is unknown. Clone size and V and J calls were adopted from that table, with D and trimming inferred from the DNA. This sample lists approximately 170,000 clones; 7.5% to 9.5% were detected once. 2% to 2.5% of the sample is in the top ten clones.

The sample comes from a study of beta chain features in type 1 diabetes (dated by TCRdb to the late 2010s). As for the study more broadly: Mean age, gender distribution, total cell number and subset yield did not differ between patients and healthy donors. In the study, TCRB repertoires of sorted circulating CD4+ T cell subsets from recently diagnosed type 1 diabetes patients were compared with those of matched healthy donors. Regulatory and stem cell-like memory subsets were isolated from only 8 patients and 8 healthy donors, whereas naive and central memory subsets came from all 30 or so donors. Across all samples, fewer than 110,000,000 sorted cells were examined, and cell number per subset correlated strongly with RNA yield. What the study reported, not specific to this receptor: Fewer insertions and more nucleotide deletions at VDJ recombination sites were observed in patients with type 1 diabetes, implying thymic rearrangement abnormalities. Only small numbers of individuals were included in the HLA sub-analyses, which left unresolved whether HLA type had any influence on TCRB rearrangement. Because cDNA was sequenced instead of genomic DNA, highly expressing activated cells could be over-represented, though the groups showed no difference in activation or CD3 levels. In all four CD4+ subsets, TCRB CDR3 length was moderately but significantly shorter in type 1 diabetes patients. PCR may preferentially amplify shorter templates, but because patient and control samples were amplified and corrected together, any resulting skew would affect both groups equally. Naive, central memory and regulatory TCRB repertoires appeared more similar among patients than among healthy donors.

From a lookup of the germline V gene, CDR1 and CDR2 are SGHTA and FQGNSA. V is pruned by 3 bases and J by 3 bases, leaving 4 bases of the junction without a gene match. Reading from cysteine to phenylalanine, the CDR3 counts 15 amino acids. Of the read, only the CDR3 DNA is kept; its 45 bases are in frame from base 1. The sample taken for sequencing was central memory CD4+ T cells from blood. The receptor chain draws on TRBV7-2 and TRBJ2-3; 9 bases in the middle match TRBD2. The TCR comes from a woman in her late teens or twenties in good health. The CDR3 protein sequence reads: CASSLTSGRTDTQYF. The sequenced DNA: TGTGCCAGCAGCTTGACCAGCGGGAGGACAGATACGCAGTATTTT.